One and the same sample provided the 31 T cell receptor beta chains below, sequenced in a study of blood T cell repertoires in COVID-19. Assay: immunoSEQ multiplex PCR; the TCRdb copy retains only in-frame clones and omits some. The sample yields 370,000 or so clones, 81% seen once. The source material was peripheral blood. The receptor set was obtained from a human donor with acute or convalescent COVID-19. The donor label of this sample is uncertain.

Note on this clone: A read error may account for a junction end that differs from germline. The V gene is TRBV3-1 (or the pseudogene TRBV3-2), the J gene TRBJ1-2; D is possibly TRBD1 (6 bases). Per the germline V gene, CDR1 is LGHDT and CDR2 is YNNKEL (reference sequence). The CDR3 covers 15 residues. DNA for the CDR3: TGTGTCAGCAGCCCTCGCCCAGACAGGCTATATGGCTACACCTTC. This translates into CVSSPRPDRLYGYTF.

This clone was recorded only once. A much larger clone lies a single base off, so this may be a read error. V gene TRBV28 combines with J gene TRBJ1-1, with 7 bases fitting TRBD1. The germline V gene has CDR1 MDHEN and CDR2 SYDVKM. V shed 6 bases and J 3 bases; nucleotides not matched to a gene: 1. CDR3 length equals 12 residues. CDR3 sequence: CASRTGHTEAFF. In nucleotides, the CDR3 is TGTGCCAGCAGGACAGGGCACACTGAAGCTTTCTTT.

The chain combines TRBV25-1 with TRBJ1-2; D gene unclear. V was pared by 1 base and J by 8 bases, with 11 bases between. Germline CDR1 is MGHDK and CDR2 is SYGVNS. The CDR3 spans 13 residues. The CDR3 sequence: CASSELSVRGYTF. The CDR3 DNA follows: TGTGCCAGCAGTGAATTGTCGGTCCGGGGCTACACCTTC.

V is TRBV18 and J is TRBJ1-2; tentative D call: TRBD1 (5 bases). The CDR3 extends over 13 amino acids. Per germline, CDR1 KGHSH and CDR2 LQKENI. Between the trimmed V and J ends, which lost 2 bases and 4 bases, there was a span of 8 bases. The CDR3 protein is CASSPETAYGYTF. The CDR3, as DNA: TGTGCCAGCTCACCAGAGACAGCCTATGGCTACACCTTC.

The CDR3 DNA reads TGTGCCAGTAATGAGAAACCGAACACCGGGGAGCTGTTTTTT. The encoded protein is CASNEKPNTGELFF. The gene calls are TRBV19 and TRBJ2-2; D is ambiguous. Trimming took off 7 bases at V and 0 bases at J, with 9 bases between the two ends. Germline V gene sequence: CDR1 LNHDA, CDR2 SQIVND (reference sequence). The CDR3 extends over 14 amino acids.

This clone was counted between two and nine times. The chain has TRBV5-8 and TRBJ1-5; D gene uncertain. Germline assignment: CDR1 SGHTS and CDR2 YDEGEE. Trimming took 2 bases from V and 9 from J, leaving 9 bases between them. This CDR3 region has 12 residues. CDR3 coding DNA: TGTGCCAGCAGCTTAGCTCTTTCGCCCCAGCATTTT. Residues: CASSLALSPQHF. The variable domain in full, with the rest retrieved from reference TRBV5-8 and TRBJ1-5, is EAGVTQSPTHLIKTRGQQATLRCSPISGHTSVYWYQQALGLGLQFLLWYDEGEERNRGNFPPRFSGRQFPNYSSELNVNALELEDSALYLCASSLALSPQHFGDGTRLSIL.

The chain combines TRBV6-6 with TRBJ1-1, with D possibly TRBD1 on 5 matching bases. The CDR3 consists of 13 residues. The germline gives CDR1 MNHNY, CDR2 SVGAGI (reference sequence). V lost 7 bases and J lost 0, with 9 bases in between. The CDR3 loop reads CASKAGMNTEAFF. The DNA for the CDR3 is TGTGCCAGCAAGGCAGGGATGAACACTGAAGCTTTCTTT.

The chain combines TRBV19 with TRBJ2-5, with TRBD1 identical over 8 bases. CDR1 LNHDA and CDR2 SQIVND come from the germline V gene (reference sequence). V shed 4 bases, J shed 0 bases, and the junction held 4 bases outside the gene matches. The CDR3 covers 15 residues. Here the CDR3 reads CASSSPDRDQETQYF. The CDR3 bases are TGTGCCAGTAGTAGTCCGGACAGGGACCAAGAGACCCAGTACTTC.

The chain is built from TRBV29-1 and TRBJ1-2; 10 nucleotides match TRBD1. V shed 2 bases and J 2 bases; nucleotides not matched to a gene: 5. From germline, CDR1 is SQVTM and CDR2 ANQGSEA. The CDR3 runs 15 residues. For the CDR3, the DNA is TGCAGCGTTGAAAGGGGGACAGGGGTAAACTATGGCTACACCTTC. Its protein product is CSVERGTGVNYGYTF. Based on the CDR3 plus reference TRBV29-1 and TRBJ1-2, the full variable domain is SAVISQKPSRDICQRGTSLTIQCQVDSQVTMMFWYRQQPGQSLTLIATANQGSEATYESGFVIDKFPISRPNLTFSTLTVSNMSPEDSSIYLCSVERGTGVNYGYTFGSGTRLTVV.

The CDR3 coding sequence is TGTGCCAGCAGCCAAGTTCAGGGGAGGGGAAACACTGAAGCTTTCTTT. This codes for CASSQVQGRGNTEAFF. The chain combines TRBV3-1 (or the pseudogene TRBV3-2) with TRBJ1-1; D is perhaps TRBD1 (6 bases). This CDR3 spans 16 amino acids. Germline V gene data show CDR1 as LGHDT and CDR2 as YNNKEL (reference sequence). The V gene lost 1 base and the J gene lost 2 bases, with 14 bases spanning the gap.

The chain has TRBV18 and TRBJ1-1; TRBD1 matches at 7 bases. Per germline, CDR1 KGHSH and CDR2 LQKENI. The CDR3 is made up of 15 amino acids. With 1 base clipped from V and 1 base from J, the junction kept 3 bases outside the gene matches. In DNA, the CDR3 is TGTGCCAGCTCACCACGACAGGGAGGGAACACTGAAGCTTTCTTT. Amino acids: CASSPRQGGNTEAFF.

The V call is TRBV18, the J call TRBJ1-1, with D perhaps matching TRBD1 (6 bases). The CDR3 loop spans 17 amino acids. Germline CDR1 is KGHSH and CDR2 is LQKENI. V lost 3 bases, J lost 1 base, and 18 bases lay in between. DNA for the CDR3: TGTGCCAGCTCACCGCAAGGGGGGGCGGACTCGAACACTGAAGCTTTCTTT. This sequence encodes CASSPQGGADSNTEAFF.

This clone was seen a handful of times. V usage is TRBV7-9 and J usage is TRBJ2-1; weak D call: TRBD1 (5 bases). V lost 3 bases and J lost 8, with 17 bases in between. The germline CDR1 and CDR2 sequences are SEHNR and FQNEAQ (reference sequence). CDR3 length equals 15 residues. The CDR3 is CASSFAGIHNHEQFF. CDR3 nucleotides: TGTGCCAGCAGCTTCGCAGGGATACATAACCATGAGCAGTTCTTC.

The rearrangement joins TRBV23-1 to TRBJ1-2; 8 nucleotides align to TRBD1. TRBV23-1 is reported as an ORF; its role is uncertain. The V segment lost 8 bases and the J segment 8 bases; nucleotides outside the gene matches: 16. The CDR3 runs 15 residues. The CDR3 nucleotides read TGCGCCAGCTGCTCAGGGGGCACCCTACTATGGGGCTACACCTTC. It specifies CASCSGGTLLWGYTF.

The V call is TRBV4-1, the J call TRBJ1-1; D gene ambiguous. V was trimmed by 3 bases and J by 5 bases, leaving 10 bases between them. The germline V gene has CDR1 MGHRA and CDR2 YSYEKL. The CDR3 covers 13 residues. CDR3 sequence reads: CASSHPRWTEAFF. DNA of the CDR3: TGCGCCAGCAGCCATCCGAGGTGGACTGAAGCTTTCTTT.

This rearrangement joins TRBV7-8 to TRBJ1-6; 9 bases agree with TRBD1. Trimming cost V 4 bases and J 7 bases; bases outside gene matches: 2. The CDR3 sequence is 14 residues long. Germline CDR1 SGHVS, CDR2 FQNEAQ. The CDR3 loop reads CASSSGQGNSPLHF. Written as DNA, the CDR3 is TGTGCCAGCAGCTCCGGACAGGGGAATTCACCCCTCCACTTT.

The chain has TRBV28 and TRBJ1-6; D remains unclear. The CDR3 contains 14 residues. Trimming removed 8 bases from V and 9 bases from J, with 17 bases in between. Germline V gene lookup returns CDR1 MDHEN and CDR2 SYDVKM. The CDR3 DNA sequence: TGTGCCAGCTCTCGGATCTCTGCGGGTTCACCCCTCCACTTT. This sequence encodes CASSRISAGSPLHF.

The chain recombines TRBV6-5 with TRBJ1-5; 7 bases match TRBD1. Germline lookup yields CDR1 MNHEY and CDR2 SVGAGI. This CDR3 comprises 14 residues. With 9 bases clipped from V and 7 bases from J, the junction kept 12 bases outside the gene matches. The CDR3 DNA follows: TGTGCCAGGGGGAAGGGGGCATGGAGGCAGCCCCAGCATTTT. Translating gives CARGKGAWRQPQHF.

This clone occurred once. V usage is TRBV3-1 (or the pseudogene TRBV3-2) and J usage is TRBJ1-6; tentatively, D is TRBD1 (6 bases). Trimming left V 0 bases short and J 4 bases short, with 13 bases between. The CDR3 spans 17 residues. Germline V gene data show CDR1 as LGHDT and CDR2 as YNNKEL (reference sequence). DNA of the CDR3: TGTGCCAGCAGCCAAGAATATGACAGGCGGTATAATTCACCCCTCCACTTT. It translates to CASSQEYDRRYNSPLHF.

The chain recombines TRBV28 with TRBJ2-7; D gene unclear. The CDR3 has 12 residues. The germline V gene has CDR1 MDHEN and CDR2 SYDVKM. V lost 3 bases and J lost 2, with 5 bases in between. The CDR3 region has the DNA TGTGCCAGCAGTTTCCTAACCTACGAGCAGTACTTC. Translated, it gives CASSFLTYEQYF.

This chain connects TRBV7-2 to TRBJ2-5; a weak D match, TRBD2 (6 bases). CDR1 is SGHTA, CDR2 FQGNSA, per germline. V shed 7 bases and J shed 3 bases, with 30 bases lying between them. This CDR3 is built from 19 residues. CDR3 amino acids: CASIERAQRWGLIKETQYF. In nucleotides, the CDR3 is TGTGCCAGCATCGAGCGGGCCCAACGTTGGGGCTTAATTAAAGAGACCCAGTACTTC.

The chain couples TRBV7-9 to TRBJ1-1, with TRBD1 matching over 7 bases. V gave up 6 bases and J gave up 3 bases; unmatched junction bases: 16. The CDR3 consists of 17 residues. The V gene's germline CDR1 is SEHNR and CDR2 FQNEAQ (reference sequence). CDR3 loop: CASSLPDRDTRDTEAFF. The CDR3 nucleotides read TGTGCCAGCAGTCTCCCCGACAGGGATACCAGGGACACTGAAGCTTTCTTT.

This clone showed up just a few times. The chain employs TRBV3-1 (or the pseudogene TRBV3-2) and TRBJ2-7; tentatively, D is TRBD2 (6 bases). V lost 2 bases, J lost 3 bases, and 8 bases lay in between. The CDR3 is 13 residues long. Germline V gene data show CDR1 as LGHDT and CDR2 as YNNKEL (reference sequence). The chain's CDR3 is CASSQYGGYEQYF. CDR3 sequence (DNA): TGTGCCAGCAGCCAATACGGGGGCTACGAGCAGTACTTC.

The chain is built from TRBV2 and TRBJ1-2, with 9 bases lining up with TRBD1. Germline CDR1 and CDR2: SNHLY and FYNNEI. Trimming cost V 6 bases and J 6 bases; bases outside gene matches: 11. The CDR3 covers 15 residues. The chain's CDR3 is CASSARGTGIDGYTF. The CDR3 DNA sequence: TGTGCCAGCAGCGCCCGGGGGACAGGGATTGATGGCTACACCTTC.

CDR3 DNA: TGTGCCAGCAGTTTAACGGGATCGGGTGAAAAACTGTTTTTT. Translation gives CASSLTGSGEKLFF. This rearrangement joins TRBV27 to TRBJ1-4; D unclear. The germline CDR1 and CDR2 sequences are MNHEY and SMNVEV (reference sequence). This CDR3 contains 14 residues. Trimming cost V 2 bases and J 7 bases, with 11 bases left between them.

The chain is built from TRBV18 and TRBJ2-1; the D is unclear. CDR3 length: 12 amino acids. The V end lost 3 bases, the J end lost 10 bases, and 10 bases lay between the germline ends. CDR1 KGHSH and CDR2 LQKENI come from the germline V gene. The CDR3 here is CASSPVVGEQFF. CDR3 DNA: TGTGCCAGCTCACCCGTAGTCGGGGAGCAGTTCTTC.

V usage is TRBV5-1 and J usage is TRBJ1-1; D remains ambiguous. V lost 5 bases and J 3 bases, leaving 14 bases between the germline ends. The CDR3 covers 14 residues. Germline V lookup: CDR1 SGHRS, CDR2 YFSETQ. This CDR3 is CASRVLVGDTEAFF. CDR3 sequence (DNA): TGCGCCAGCAGGGTCCTAGTAGGCGACACTGAAGCTTTCTTT.

The chain carries TRBV6-4 and TRBJ1-4; D perhaps matches TRBD1 (5 bases). The germline gives CDR1 MRHNA, CDR2 SNTAGT. The CDR3 has 17 amino acids. Trimming took off 2 bases at V and 5 bases at J, with 18 bases between the two ends. CDR3 DNA sequence: TGTGCCAGCAGTGACCATGGGCCAACAGGACAAAATGAAAAACTGTTTTTT. Translating gives CASSDHGPTGQNEKLFF.

This clone occurred a few times. The CDR3 reads CASRADRGGYGYTF. The CDR3 DNA follows: TGTGCCAGCAGGGCGGACAGGGGTGGCTATGGCTACACCTTC. The chain links TRBV2 to TRBJ1-2; 9 bases agree with TRBD1. The CDR3 extends over 14 amino acids. V was clipped by 6 bases and J by 4 bases; unmatched bases: 6. CDR1 and CDR2 from the germline V gene are SNHLY and FYNNEI.

V gene TRBV7-8 combines with J gene TRBJ1-5, with D maybe TRBD1 (6 bases). The CDR3 has 16 amino acids. Germline V CDR1 and CDR2: SGHVS, FQNEAQ. V lost 5 bases and J lost 4, with 18 bases in between. DNA of the CDR3: TGTGCCAGCAGCCTGGGGCGCAGGGGCGAGAATCAGCCCCAGCATTTT. Translating gives CASSLGRRGENQPQHF.

In its sample, this clone was seen a few times. V gene TRBV5-4 combines with J gene TRBJ1-1, with D possibly TRBD1 on 6 matching bases. V lost 2 bases, J lost 2 bases, and 10 bases lay in between. The V gene's germline CDR1 is SGHNT and CDR2 YYREEE (reference sequence). The CDR3 extends over 14 amino acids. CDR3 loop: CASSFRGANTEAFF. CDR3 sequence (DNA): TGTGCCAGCAGCTTTCGGGGGGCTAACACTGAAGCTTTCTTT. The full variable domain, its missing parts supplied by reference TRBV5-4 and TRBJ1-1, is ETGVTQSPTHLIKTRGQQVTLRCSSQSGHNTVSWYQQALGQGPQFIFQYYREEENGRGNFPPRFSGLQFPNYSSELNVNALELDDSALYLCASSFRGANTEAFFGQGTRLTVV.